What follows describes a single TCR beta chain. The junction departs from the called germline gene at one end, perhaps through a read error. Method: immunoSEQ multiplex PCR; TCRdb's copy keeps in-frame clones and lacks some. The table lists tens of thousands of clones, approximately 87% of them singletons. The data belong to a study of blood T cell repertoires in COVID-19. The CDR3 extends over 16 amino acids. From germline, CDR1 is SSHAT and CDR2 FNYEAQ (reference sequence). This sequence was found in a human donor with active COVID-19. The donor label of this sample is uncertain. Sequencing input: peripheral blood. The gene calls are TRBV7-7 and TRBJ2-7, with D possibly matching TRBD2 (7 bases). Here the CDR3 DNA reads TGTGCTAGCAGCTTAGTGGGGGGGCCCTATGACTACGAGCAGTACTTC. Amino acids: CASSLVGGPYDYEQYF.